The present T cell receptor (beta chain) was sequenced within a study of siplizumab effects on memory and regulatory T cells. Findings and limits, study-wide: Proliferating Tregs taken from siplizumab cultures were not shown to have a confirmed suppressive function. Contribution to the alloresponse seemed major for naive T cells, which also seemed more diverse than memory cells.

CDR1 is GTSNPN, CDR2 SVGIG, per germline (reference sequence). CDR3 length: 12 amino acids. Trimming removed 4 bases from V and 6 bases from J, with 10 bases in between. Produced via immunoSEQ multiplex PCR; TCRdb's table is partial and in-frame only. The repertoire includes approximately 100,000 clones, around 94% of them detected once, and about 1.2% sits in the top ten. This clone was recorded a few times. Its antigen remains unidentified. The rearrangement uses TRBV30 and TRBJ1-5; no definite D call. Sequencing was performed on non-Treg CD4+ T cells sorted from blood. This receptor was identified in a human donor in good health. CDR3 loop: CAWNSGSQPQHF. The CDR3 DNA reads as TGTGCCTGGAATTCGGGGTCTCAGCCCCAGCATTTT. The full variable domain, in which reference TRBV30 and TRBJ1-5 provide the parts outside the CDR3, is SQTIHQWPATLVQPVGSPLSLECTVEGTSNPNLYWYRQAAGRGLQLLFYSVGIGQISSEVPQNLSASRPQDRQFILSSKKLLLSDSGFYLCAWNSGSQPQHFGDGTRLSIL.